Included here is one T cell receptor (beta chain) sequence, with context. Its antigen is as yet unknown. Using immunoSEQ multiplex PCR, the repertoire was profiled, and TCRdb retains in-frame clones only, with some absent. The sample carries 150,000 to 200,000 clones, under 95% recorded once. V lost 5 bases and J 0 bases, leaving 14 bases between the germline ends. Germline V gives CDR1 SEHNR, CDR2 FQNEAQ (reference sequence). This CDR3 comprises 15 residues. The data belong to a study of T cell responses to AZD1222 COVID-19 vaccine. Study-level points and caveats: Spike-specific TCR repertoires showed rising breadth and depth after two AZD1222 doses. Females outnumbered males among donors, who were mostly white British; clonal diversity was possibly underestimated. The span of vaccine-associated CD4 TCRs extended across spike, with dominance at 160-218 and 743-854. Baseline seropositivity occurred in only a handful of AZD1222 recipients.

This receptor was taken from an adult in good health. This rearrangement joins TRBV7-9 to TRBJ2-7; maybe TRBD2 (5 bases). This specimen was peripheral blood, taken on day 0 of AZD1222 vaccination. CDR3 loop: CASSPYGEGSYEQYF. CDR3 nucleotides: TGTGCCAGCAGCCCGTACGGCGAGGGCTCCTACGAGCAGTACTTC.